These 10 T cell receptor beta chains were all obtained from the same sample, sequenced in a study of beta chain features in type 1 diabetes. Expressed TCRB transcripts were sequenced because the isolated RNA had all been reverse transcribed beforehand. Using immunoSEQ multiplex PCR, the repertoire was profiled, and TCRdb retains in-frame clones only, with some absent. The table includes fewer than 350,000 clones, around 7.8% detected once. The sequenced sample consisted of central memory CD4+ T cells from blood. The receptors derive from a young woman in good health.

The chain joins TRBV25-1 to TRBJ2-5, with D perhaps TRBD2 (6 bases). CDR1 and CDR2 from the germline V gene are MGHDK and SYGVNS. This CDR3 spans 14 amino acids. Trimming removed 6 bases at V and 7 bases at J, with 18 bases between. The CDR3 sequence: CASSSGLWGVTQYF. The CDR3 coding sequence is TGTGCCAGCAGCTCGGGACTCTGGGGGGTGACCCAGTACTTC.

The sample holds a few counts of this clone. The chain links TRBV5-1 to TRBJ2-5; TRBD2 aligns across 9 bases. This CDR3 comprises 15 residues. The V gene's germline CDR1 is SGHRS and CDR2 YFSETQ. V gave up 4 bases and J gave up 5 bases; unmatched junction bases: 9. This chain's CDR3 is CASSGAGTSRETQYF. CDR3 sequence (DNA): TGCGCCAGCAGCGGAGCCGGGACTAGCAGGGAGACCCAGTACTTC.

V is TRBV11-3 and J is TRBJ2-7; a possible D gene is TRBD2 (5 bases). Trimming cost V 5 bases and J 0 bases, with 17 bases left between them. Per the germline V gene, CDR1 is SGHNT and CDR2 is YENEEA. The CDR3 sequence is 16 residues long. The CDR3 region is CASSPGSSGSSYEQYF. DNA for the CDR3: TGTGCCAGCAGCCCGGGGTCCTCCGGTAGCTCCTACGAGCAGTACTTC.

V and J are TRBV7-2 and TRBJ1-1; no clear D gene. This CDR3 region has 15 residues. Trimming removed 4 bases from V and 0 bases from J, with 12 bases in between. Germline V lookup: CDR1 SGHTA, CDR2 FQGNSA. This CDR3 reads CASSSQNAMNTEAFF. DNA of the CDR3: TGTGCCAGCAGCTCGCAAAACGCGATGAACACTGAAGCTTTCTTT.

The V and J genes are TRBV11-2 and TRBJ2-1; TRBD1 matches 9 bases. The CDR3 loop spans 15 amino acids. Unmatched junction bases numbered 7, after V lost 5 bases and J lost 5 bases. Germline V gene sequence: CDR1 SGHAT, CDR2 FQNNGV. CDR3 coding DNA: TGTGCCAGCAGCAAACAGGGGGCGTACAACAATGAGCAGTTCTTC. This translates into CASSKQGAYNNEQFF.

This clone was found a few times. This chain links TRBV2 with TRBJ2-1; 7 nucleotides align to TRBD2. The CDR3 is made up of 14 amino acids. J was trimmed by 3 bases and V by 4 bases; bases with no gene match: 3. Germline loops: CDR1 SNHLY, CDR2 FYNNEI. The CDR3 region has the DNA TGTGCCAGCAGTGGGGAGGGAATCTACAATGAGCAGTTCTTC. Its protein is CASSGEGIYNEQFF.

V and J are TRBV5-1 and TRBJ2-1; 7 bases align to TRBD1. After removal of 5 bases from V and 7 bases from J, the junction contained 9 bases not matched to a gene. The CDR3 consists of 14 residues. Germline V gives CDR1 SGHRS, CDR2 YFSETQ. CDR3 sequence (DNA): TGCGCCAGCAGTTTCTCCCAGGGGGTAAATGAGCAGTTCTTC. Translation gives CASSFSQGVNEQFF.

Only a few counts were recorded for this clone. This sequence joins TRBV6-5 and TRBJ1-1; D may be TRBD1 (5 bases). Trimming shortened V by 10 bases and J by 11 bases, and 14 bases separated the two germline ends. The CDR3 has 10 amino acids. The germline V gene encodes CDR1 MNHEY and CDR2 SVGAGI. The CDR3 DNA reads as TGTGCCACCATGGACATCTGGGCTTTCTTT. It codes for CATMDIWAFF.

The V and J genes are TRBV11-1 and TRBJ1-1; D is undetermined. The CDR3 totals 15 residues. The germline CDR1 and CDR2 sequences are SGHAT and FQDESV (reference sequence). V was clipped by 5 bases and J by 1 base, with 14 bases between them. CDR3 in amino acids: CASSPPLSWNTEAFF. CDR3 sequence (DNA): TGTGCCAGCAGCCCCCCGTTATCGTGGAACACTGAAGCTTTCTTT.

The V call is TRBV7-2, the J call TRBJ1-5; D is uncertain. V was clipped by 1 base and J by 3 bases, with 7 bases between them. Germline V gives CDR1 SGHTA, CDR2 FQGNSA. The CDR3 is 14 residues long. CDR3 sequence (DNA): TGTGCCAGCAGCTTAGACAGATACAATCAGCCCCAGCATTTT. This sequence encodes CASSLDRYNQPQHF.